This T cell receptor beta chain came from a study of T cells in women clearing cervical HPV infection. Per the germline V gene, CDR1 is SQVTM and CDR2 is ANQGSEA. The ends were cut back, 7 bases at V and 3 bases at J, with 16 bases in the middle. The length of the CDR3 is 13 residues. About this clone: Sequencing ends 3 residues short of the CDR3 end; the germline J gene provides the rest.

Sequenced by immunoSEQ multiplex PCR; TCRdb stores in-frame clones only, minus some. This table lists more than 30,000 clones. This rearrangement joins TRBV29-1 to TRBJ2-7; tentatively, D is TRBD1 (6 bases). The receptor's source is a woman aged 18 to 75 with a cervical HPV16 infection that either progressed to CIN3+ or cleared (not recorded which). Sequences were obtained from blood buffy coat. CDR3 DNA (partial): TGCAGCGCCTCGGGTGGGGGCGACTACGAG. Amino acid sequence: CSASGGGDYE. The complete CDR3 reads CSASGGGDYEQYF.